This passage covers 25 T cell receptor beta chains from one sample sequenced in a study of response to subunit inactivated influenza vaccine. Each CDR3 protein is one row after TCRdb ran MiXCR on the RT-PCR reads. The table has around 530,000 distinct CDR3 sequences, about 10% seen once. The source material was PBMCs from blood, sampled on the day of vaccination. These receptors all come from a man aged 45 to 65 who received an inactivated influenza vaccine.

This clonotype showed up just a few times. The chain links TRBV20-1 to TRBJ2-5; D assignment may be TRBD1 or TRBD2 (5 bases each). Between the trimmed V and J ends, which lost 3 bases and 1 base, there was a span of 18 bases. The CDR3 has 16 amino acids. CDR1 and CDR2 (germline): DFQATT, SNEGSKA (reference sequence). The CDR3 loop reads CSASNGADTFQETQYF. The CDR3 bases are TGCAGTGCTAGTAACGGGGCCGACACTTTCCAAGAGACCCAGTACTTC.

This clonotype appeared many times. The chain's CDR3 is CASSYSGRNTEAFF. Here the CDR3 DNA reads TGTGCCAGCAGTTACAGTGGACGGAACACTGAAGCTTTCTTT. The genes are TRBV6-5 and TRBJ1-1; D call uncertain. Trimming left V 2 bases short and J 1 base short, with 8 bases between. This CDR3 has 14 amino acids. The germline CDR1 and CDR2 sequences are MNHEY and SVGAGI.

This clonotype has at least ten counts. CDR3 nucleotide sequence: TGTGCCAGCAGTTTAGCTAACTATGGCTACACCTTC. Protein sequence: CASSLANYGYTF. The chain couples TRBV28 to TRBJ1-2, with D uncertain. Germline loops: CDR1 MDHEN, CDR2 SYDVKM. Trimming took off 2 bases at V and 0 bases at J, with 1 base between the two ends. The CDR3 is made up of 12 amino acids.

This clonotype has more than one count but fewer than ten. CDR3 coding DNA: TGCGCCAGCAGCCAAGAGGACCGGGTCTGGGCCTACGAGCAGTACTTC. This gives the protein CASSQEDRVWAYEQYF. The chain has TRBV4-1 and TRBJ2-7, with D hard to call. CDR3 length: 16 amino acids. Trimming left V 0 bases short and J 2 bases short, with 14 bases between. Germline V lookup: CDR1 MGHRA, CDR2 YSYEKL.

This clonotype occurred a few times. V and J are TRBV20-1 and TRBJ2-7; D possibly corresponds to TRBD2 (6 bases). Trimming removed 1 base at V and 4 bases at J, with 14 bases between. Germline assignment: CDR1 DFQATT and CDR2 SNEGSKA (reference sequence). CDR3 length: 14 residues. CDR3: CSARAGTGAYEQYF. The CDR3 coding sequence is TGCAGTGCTAGAGCCGGGACTGGAGCTTACGAGCAGTACTTC.

The rearrangement uses TRBV20-1 and TRBJ2-1; no firm D call. Germline assignment: CDR1 DFQATT and CDR2 SNEGSKA (reference sequence). The CDR3 totals 14 residues. Trimming pared 3 bases from V and 0 bases from J, leaving 9 bases between. DNA of the CDR3: TGCAGTGCTAGCTCTGTATACTCCTACAATGAGCAGTTCTTC. Protein product: CSASSVYSYNEQFF.

This clonotype was seen a few times. The rearrangement links TRBV20-1 to TRBJ2-4; 7 bases fit TRBD2. Looked up from germline, CDR1 is DFQATT and CDR2 is SNEGSKA (reference sequence). The CDR3 spans 14 residues. The V gene end was trimmed by 8 bases and the J gene end by 2 bases; junction bases not matched to a gene: 9. CDR3 sequence reads: CSTGAGGSKNIQYF. The CDR3 bases are TGCAGTACCGGGGCCGGGGGGTCCAAAAACATTCAGTACTTC.

In this sample, this clonotype turned up a few times. The genes are TRBV20-1 and TRBJ1-5; 11 bases align to TRBD1. CDR1 and CDR2 from the germline V gene are DFQATT and SNEGSKA (reference sequence). V gave up 6 bases and J gave up 4 bases; unmatched junction bases: 11. The CDR3 is 16 residues long. The CDR3 sequence: CSASGTGGRVNQPQHF. CDR3 bases: TGCAGTGCGTCCGGGACAGGGGGTCGGGTTAATCAGCCCCAGCATTTT.

The J gene is TRBJ2-1, the V gene TRBV9; D remains ambiguous. The CDR3 spans 13 residues. Trimming took 0 bases from V and 9 from J, leaving 10 bases between them. Per germline, CDR1 SGDLS and CDR2 YYNGEE. In nucleotides, the CDR3 is TGTGCCAGCAGCGTAGATCATGGTGGTGAGCAGTTCTTC. This translates into CASSVDHGGEQFF.

This clonotype was counted a few times. J is TRBJ2-1 and V is TRBV28; D unclear. Germline CDR1 reads MDHEN; CDR2 reads SYDVKM. The CDR3 consists of 13 residues. The V and J ends lost 8 bases and 4 bases respectively, with 12 bases between them. The CDR3 DNA reads TGTGCCAGCCACCCCGCCTTATACAATGAGCAGTTCTTC. Translating it yields CASHPALYNEQFF.

This clonotype was counted between two and nine times. The rearrangement uses TRBV24-1 and TRBJ2-1; the match to TRBD1 covers 10 bases. Germline lookup yields CDR1 KGHDR and CDR2 SFDVKD. The V segment lost 6 bases and the J segment 4 bases; nucleotides outside the gene matches: 8. The CDR3 covers 16 residues. The CDR3: CATSIGTGAGYNEQFF. The CDR3 bases are TGTGCCACCAGTATCGGGACAGGGGCAGGTTACAATGAGCAGTTCTTC.

The chain links TRBV11-2 to TRBJ2-5, with D possibly being TRBD2 (6 bases). Germline V CDR1 and CDR2: SGHAT, FQNNGV. Trimming shortened V by 5 bases and J by 1 base, and 8 bases separated the two germline ends. The CDR3 contains 13 residues. CDR3 bases: TGTGCCAGCAGCGCGACTAGCCAAGAGACCCAGTACTTC. Translating it yields CASSATSQETQYF. The variable domain in full, completed from reference TRBV11-2 and TRBJ2-5, reads EAGVAQSPRYKIIEKRQSVAFWCNPISGHATLYWYQQILGQGPKLLIQFQNNGVVDDSQLPKDRFSAERLKGVDSTLKIQPAKLEDSAVYLCASSATSQETQYFGPGTRLLVL.

J is TRBJ2-7 and V is TRBV20-1, with TRBD1 matching 7 bases. Germline values: CDR1 DFQATT, CDR2 SNEGSKA (reference sequence). After removal of 5 bases from V and 3 bases from J, the junction contained 10 bases not matched to a gene. The CDR3 has 14 amino acids. The CDR3 DNA reads as TGCAGTGCTTTACAGGGGTTTGGGGACTACGAGCAGTACTTC. Its translation is CSALQGFGDYEQYF.

This clonotype occurred a few times. J is TRBJ2-5 and V is TRBV18; D remains unclear. This CDR3 spans 13 amino acids. The germline V gene encodes CDR1 KGHSH and CDR2 LQKENI. Trimming removed 6 bases from V and 5 bases from J, with 13 bases in between. DNA for the CDR3: TGTGCCAGCTCCCCCAGACACGGGGAGACCCAGTACTTC. Encoded protein: CASSPRHGETQYF.

The V call is TRBV29-1, the J call TRBJ2-1; a weak D match, TRBD1 (5 bases). Germline V gene lookup returns CDR1 SQVTM and CDR2 ANQGSEA. Trimming removed 6 bases from V and 6 bases from J, with 12 bases in between. There are 12 residues in the CDR3. CDR3 region: CSVGASSNEQFF. For the CDR3, the DNA is TGCAGCGTAGGGGCATCAAGCAATGAGCAGTTCTTC.

V and J are TRBV20-1 and TRBJ2-7; the match to TRBD2 covers 16 bases. The V and J ends lost 4 bases and 0 bases, in that order; junction bases with no gene match: 15. The CDR3 contains 20 residues. CDR1 DFQATT and CDR2 SNEGSKA come from the germline V gene (reference sequence). Here the CDR3 reads CSATKGPGTSGRAYSYEQYF. CDR3 coding DNA: TGCAGTGCTACCAAGGGCCCCGGGACTAGCGGGAGGGCCTACTCCTACGAGCAGTACTTC.

This clonotype was counted ten times or more. The gene calls are TRBV10-3 and TRBJ2-7, with D perhaps TRBD1 (6 bases). V lost 7 bases and J 4 bases, leaving 14 bases between the germline ends. The germline V gene encodes CDR1 ENHRY and CDR2 SYGVKD. The length of the CDR3 is 13 residues. The CDR3 sequence: CAINGQRSYEQYF. Here the CDR3 DNA reads TGTGCCATCAATGGACAGCGTTCTTACGAGCAGTACTTC.

Comment on this clonotype: It is likely a read error, because the conserved phenylalanine at the end of the CDR3 is missing. The chain links TRBV14 to TRBJ2-5; D may be TRBD2 (6 bases). The germline CDR1 and CDR2 sequences are SGHDN and FVKESK. There are 16 residues in the CDR3. V lost 2 bases to trimming and J lost 3 bases, with 16 bases between them. The CDR3 DNA reads TGTGCCAGCAGCCAATATACCTTGAGGAGGGAAGAGACCCAGTACTTA. Translation: CASSQYTLRREETQYL.

This clonotype has ten or more counts. The chain joins TRBV20-1 to TRBJ2-3; 12 bases map to TRBD2. CDR3 length equals 14 residues. The V segment lost 7 bases and the J segment 4 bases; nucleotides outside the gene matches: 6. Per the germline V gene, CDR1 is DFQATT and CDR2 is SNEGSKA (reference sequence). CDR3 loop: CSVPSGRGPDTQYF. CDR3 nucleotide sequence: TGCAGTGTCCCTAGCGGGAGGGGCCCAGATACGCAGTATTTT.

This clonotype was picked up a small number of times. The chain combines TRBV3-1 with TRBJ2-7, with TRBD1 matching 10 bases. V gave up 1 base and J gave up 3 bases; unmatched junction bases: 6. Germline CDR1 and CDR2: LGHDT and YNNKEL (reference sequence). The CDR3 is 16 amino acids. CDR3 protein: CASSQVAGQGGYEQYF. DNA of the CDR3: TGTGCCAGCAGCCAAGTAGCCGGACAGGGGGGCTACGAGCAGTACTTC.

The chain combines TRBV29-1 with TRBJ2-3; the match to TRBD2 covers 10 bases. After removal of 7 bases from V and 4 bases from J, the junction contained 8 bases not matched to a gene. In germline, CDR1 is SQVTM, CDR2 ANQGSEA. The CDR3 runs 14 residues. The CDR3 DNA is TGCAGCGCCTCTAGCGGGAGTAAGGCAGATACGCAGTATTTT. Translating gives CSASSGSKADTQYF.

The CDR3 DNA sequence: TGCGCCAGCAGCTTGGCCGGTGCAGAGAACACCGGGGAGCTGTTTTTT. Translated: CASSLAGAENTGELFF. The gene calls are TRBV5-1 and TRBJ2-2; D not certain. Trimming pared 0 bases from V and 1 base from J, leaving 10 bases between. CDR3 length equals 16 residues. The V gene's germline CDR1 is SGHRS and CDR2 YFSETQ.

The rearrangement links TRBV20-1 to TRBJ2-7; possible D gene TRBD1, 6 bases. This CDR3 contains 15 residues. Germline CDR1 DFQATT, CDR2 SNEGSKA (reference sequence). Trimming pared 3 bases from V and 2 bases from J, leaving 17 bases between. The CDR3 here is CSARGAVADPYEQYF. CDR3 in DNA: TGCAGTGCTAGGGGGGCGGTGGCTGACCCCTACGAGCAGTACTTC.

This chain links TRBV6-1 with TRBJ2-1; D possibly corresponds to TRBD2 (6 bases). Germline CDR1 MNHNS, CDR2 SASEGT. CDR3 size: 16 residues. Trimming removed 5 bases from V and 8 bases from J, with 22 bases in between. For the CDR3, the DNA is TGTGCCAGCAGTCTCCGGACTAAAGGGTGGAACGATGAGCAGTTCTTC. It codes for CASSLRTKGWNDEQFF.

This clonotype was observed a handful of times. The CDR3 spells CASSRGVAGPYEQYF. DNA for the CDR3: TGTGCCAGCAGCCGCGGGGTAGCGGGACCTTACGAGCAGTACTTC. This sequence joins TRBV27 and TRBJ2-7; the match to TRBD2 covers 8 bases. The CDR3 spans 15 residues. V shed 6 bases and J 4 bases; nucleotides not matched to a gene: 11. Germline V CDR1 and CDR2: MNHEY, SMNVEV (reference sequence).